This note documents a single TCR beta chain sequence. Its antigen remains unidentified. TCRdb redid the calling of the 5' RACE reads with MiXCR, one entry per CDR3 protein. The profile shows some 400,000 distinct CDR3 sequences, around 24% of them singletons. The entry originates in a study of CD8 T cells in ankylosing spondylitis. Regarding the study as a whole: Earlier work had already found some motif variants in reactive arthritis synovial fluid and blood. Blood of patients with ankylosing spondylitis appeared to be characterized by a TCR beta motif of several highly homologous variants.

The receptor comes from a male donor with ankylosing spondylitis. The specimen was blood, either unsorted or a sorted T cell fraction (not recorded which).

CDR3 sequence reads: CASTREGWGDTDTQYF. For the CDR3, the DNA is TGTGCCAGCACTAGGGAAGGATGGGGGGACACAGATACGCAGTATTTT. J is TRBJ2-3 and V is TRBV6-1; possible D gene TRBD2, 6 bases. Germline-derived CDR1 and CDR2 are MNHNS and SASEGT. This CDR3 has 16 residues. V lost 7 bases and J 2 bases, leaving 19 bases between the germline ends.